The present TCR beta chain was sequenced within a study of blood T cell repertoires in COVID-19. Study overall: Both acute and convalescent COVID-19 samples were obtained from the United States, Italy and Spain.

Data came from immunoSEQ multiplex PCR; TCRdb stores just in-frame clones and leaves some out. Among a few hundred thousand clones listed, under 90% were seen once. The length of the CDR3 is 15 residues. J lost 4 bases, V lost 7 bases, and 9 bases had no gene match. CDR1 SGHAT and CDR2 FQNNGV come from the germline V gene. This sequence originates from a young man with active or convalescent COVID-19. Sequenced material: peripheral blood. The V and J genes are TRBV11-2 and TRBJ2-7; TRBD2 matches 11 bases. The CDR3 sequence: CASTPGASGRYEQYF. CDR3 bases: TGTGCCAGCACCCCCGGAGCTAGCGGGAGGTACGAGCAGTACTTC.